This T cell receptor (beta chain) was recorded in a study of CD8 T cells in Susac syndrome (dated by TCRdb to the late 2010s). The study in broad terms: Repertoire sequencing was used to test whether CD8+ T cell activation and differentiation in Susac syndrome was antigen driven.

Of note for this clonotype: Its antigen remains unidentified. The input lacks base qualities; no much larger clone sits a single base away.

General conclusions and limits of the study: The TCR sequencing and HLA analysis was acknowledged to have included a relatively small number of individuals.

Peripheral blood CD8+ and CD4+ T cells from healthy donors, Susac syndrome patients and multiple sclerosis patients were profiled using high-throughput TCR beta sequencing. The multiple sclerosis controls were treatment-naive patients whose relapsing-remitting disease, either stable or active, fulfilled the revised McDonald criteria. Bulk CD8+ and CD4+ T cells were purified by magnetic negative isolation, while CD8+ TEMRA cells were enriched using FACS. Blood was collected in EDTA tubes and processed within 24 hours, with PBMCs isolated through density gradient centrifugation. PBMCs intended for TCR sequencing were frozen in liquid nitrogen and were later thawed in a 37 degrees C water bath. A purity of at least 90% was achieved for sorted or isolated CD4+, CD8+ and CD8+ TEMRA cells. Deletion took 3 bases off V and 8 bases off J, with a span of 9 bases between the germline ends. CDR1 is given as LGHNT and CDR2 as FRNRAP, both from the germline V gene. The CDR3 numbers 12 residues from cysteine through phenylalanine. CDR3 DNA only is kept here, 36 bases in frame from base 1.

RNA was extracted using the RNeasy kit, and about 0.5 to 1 microgram was reverse transcribed with random hexamers. The immunoSEQ multiplex PCR assay, which covers 54 Vbeta and 13 Jbeta segments, was used to amplify TCR beta CDR3 regions. To correct PCR amplification bias, a synthetic template baseline was used for both primer optimization and computational correction. The source study handled its data this way. Reads were assigned to V, D and J genes according to IMGT and analyzed in immunoSEQ Analyzer, with only productive sequences retained. Clonality was computed as one minus Shannon entropy normalized by log2 of the number of productive unique sequences. For each patient and control, public and private clones were evaluated among the 100 most prevalent clones. A clone was defined as Susac-specific if it was absent from the healthy and MS cohorts, from roughly 1,000 published viral clones and from other ImmuneACCESS disease sequences. The public reads were reprocessed in TCRdb via fastp at Q25 and MiXCR, keeping in-frame beta chains. Entries are consolidated by CDR3 protein sequence, retaining the most common genes and DNA. The V and J calls, along with clone size, are taken from TCRdb and not from the paper's own processing. The sample yields 200,000 or so distinct CDR3 sequences; approximately 96% were counted once. The top ten clones comprise about 0.093% of the sample.

The rearrangement combines TRBV12-5 with TRBJ2-3; no confident D gene assignment can be made. The sequenced sample was CD4+ T cells from PBMCs. The receptor was isolated from a human donor with multiple sclerosis. The sequenced DNA is TGTGCTAGTGGTTTCGGCATCAGTACGCAGTATTTT. Its coded protein is CASGFGISTQYF. Reference TRBV12-5 and TRBJ2-3 genes cover what lies past the CDR3, so the full variable domain is DARVTQTPRHKVTEMGQEVTMRCQPILGHNTVFWYRQTMMQGLELLAYFRNRAPLDDSGMPKDRFSAEMPDATLATLKIQPSEPRDSAVYFCASGFGISTQYFGPGTRLTVL.